Here is one T cell receptor (beta chain) with its context. The CDR3 is 13 amino acids. Trimming took off 5 bases at V and 2 bases at J, with 10 bases between the two ends. Germline values: CDR1 MDHEN, CDR2 SYDVKM. The sample comes from a study of blood T cell repertoires in COVID-19. Across the whole study: The analysed material was cDNA or gDNA that came from T cells, B-cell-depleted T cells, or PBMCs.

Only in-frame clones appear in the TCRdb table, and some are missing; sequencing was by immunoSEQ multiplex PCR. The repertoire has tens of thousands of clones, 88% of them found once; the top ten carry about 5%. Sequencing used peripheral blood. J is TRBJ2-7 and V is TRBV28; D is possibly TRBD2 (5 bases). This TCR derives from a woman older than 75 with active COVID-19. The CDR3 region is CASSPGLPYEQYF. The CDR3 coding sequence is TGTGCCAGCAGTCCCGGACTTCCCTACGAGCAGTACTTC.